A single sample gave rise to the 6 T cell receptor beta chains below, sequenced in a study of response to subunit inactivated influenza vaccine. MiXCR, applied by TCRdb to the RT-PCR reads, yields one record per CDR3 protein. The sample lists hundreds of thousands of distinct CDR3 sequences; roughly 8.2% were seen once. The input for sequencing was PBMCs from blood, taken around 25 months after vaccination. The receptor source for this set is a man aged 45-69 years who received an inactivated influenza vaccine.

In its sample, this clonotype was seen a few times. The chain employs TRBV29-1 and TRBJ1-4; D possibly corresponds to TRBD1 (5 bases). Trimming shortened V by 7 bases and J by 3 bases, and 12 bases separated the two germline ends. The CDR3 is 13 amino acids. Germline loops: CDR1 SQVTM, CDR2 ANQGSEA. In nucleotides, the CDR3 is TGCAGCGCCCAGGGCCTGGCTAATGAAAAACTGTTTTTT. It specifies CSAQGLANEKLFF.

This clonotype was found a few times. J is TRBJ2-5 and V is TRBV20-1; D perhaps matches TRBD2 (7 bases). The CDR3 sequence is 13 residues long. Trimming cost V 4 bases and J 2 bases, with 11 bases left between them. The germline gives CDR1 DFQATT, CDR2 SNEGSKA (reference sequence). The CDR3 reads CSATRGPQETQYF. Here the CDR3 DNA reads TGCAGTGCTACGCGGGGGCCACAAGAGACCCAGTACTTC.

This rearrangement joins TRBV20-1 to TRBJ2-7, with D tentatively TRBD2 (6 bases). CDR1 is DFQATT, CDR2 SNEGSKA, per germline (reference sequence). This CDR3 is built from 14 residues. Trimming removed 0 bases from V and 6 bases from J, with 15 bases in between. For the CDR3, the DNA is TGCAGTGCTAGAGATCTCCGGAGTAGCGGCGAGCAGTACTTC. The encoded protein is CSARDLRSSGEQYF.

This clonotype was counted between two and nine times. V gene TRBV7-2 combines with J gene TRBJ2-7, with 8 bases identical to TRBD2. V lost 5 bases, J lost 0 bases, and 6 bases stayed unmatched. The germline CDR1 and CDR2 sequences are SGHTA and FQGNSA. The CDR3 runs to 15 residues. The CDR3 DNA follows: TGTGCCAGCAGCGTATCTAGCGGGCCCTCCTACGAGCAGTACTTC. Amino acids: CASSVSSGPSYEQYF.

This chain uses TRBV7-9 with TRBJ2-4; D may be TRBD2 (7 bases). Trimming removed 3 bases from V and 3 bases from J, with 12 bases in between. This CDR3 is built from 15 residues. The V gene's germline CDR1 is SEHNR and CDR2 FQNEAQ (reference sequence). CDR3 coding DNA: TGTGCCAGCAGCTTCGGGGGGCAGGACAAAAACATTCAGTACTTC. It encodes CASSFGGQDKNIQYF.

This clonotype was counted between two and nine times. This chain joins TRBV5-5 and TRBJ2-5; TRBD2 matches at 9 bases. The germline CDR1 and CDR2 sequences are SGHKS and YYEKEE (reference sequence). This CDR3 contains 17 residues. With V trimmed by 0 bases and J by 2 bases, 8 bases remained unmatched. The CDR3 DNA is TGTGCCAGCAGCTTGGCCCCCCTAGCGGGGCGTCAAGAGACCCAGTACTTC. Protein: CASSLAPLAGRQETQYF.